This T cell receptor (beta chain) was observed in a study of cytomegalovirus exposure and HLA in healthy donors. Study context: In an earlier analysis, 90 million to 130 million unique TCR beta sequences were found from some 200 million T cells.

The PCR employed 60 Vbeta primers together with 13 Jbeta primers. The method was immunoSEQ multiplex PCR; TCRdb's version includes in-frame clones alone and lacks a portion of them. The data hold roughly 100,000 clones, with 77% observed a single time. Trimming took 5 bases from V and 1 from J; bases not matched to a gene: 4. CDR1 is SGHNT and CDR2 is YENEEA in the germline V gene. The CDR3 runs to 15 residues. Study-level findings and limits: Based on reports, TCR beta sequences accurately predicted HLA-A and HLA-B alleles for most subjects. The study listed 164 cytomegalovirus-associated TCR beta chains.

The sample holds one count of this clone. Its target is unknown. Healthy bone marrow donors formed the donor group. J is TRBJ2-2 and V is TRBV11-3; 7 bases agree with TRBD1. The sequence was obtained from a woman aged 40-49 years in good health and CMV-seropositive. The material sequenced was PBMCs. The CDR3 here is CASSPGQMNTGELFF. In DNA form, the CDR3 reads TGTGCCAGCAGCCCGGGACAGATGAACACCGGGGAGCTGTTTTTT.